This is a list of T cell receptor beta chains from one sample in a study of beta chain features in type 1 diabetes. Sequencing used immunoSEQ multiplex PCR; TCRdb keeps in-frame clones, though not all of them. The data contain under 850,000 clones, roughly 12% of them singletons. The source material was naive CD4+ T cells from blood. These receptors were taken from a man younger than 30 with type 1 diabetes. Both conserved end residues are part of each CDR3. Fields, in order: D gene, clone size, V gene, J gene, CDR3 DNA, CDR3 protein. A D gene is named only where the DNA matches it firmly. Clone sizes are given selectively: once, few, many, or a class where the clone is expanded.

TRBD2	few	TRBV12-5	TRBJ2-1	TGTGCTAGTGGTTTGTCAATAGCGGGGGACAATGAGCAGTTCTTC	CASGLSIAGDNEQFF
.	.	TRBV30	TRBJ1-5	TGTGCCCGATCGACAGGAGATGATCAGCCCCAGCATTTT	CARSTGDDQPQHF
.	few	TRBV7-3	TRBJ1-1	TGTGCCAGCAGCTTCGAGGGGAAAACTGAAGCTTTCTTT	CASSFEGKTEAFF
TRBD1	.	TRBV28	TRBJ2-5	TGTGCCAGCAGCCCAGCCGGGACAGGGGAAGAGACCCAGTACTTC	CASSPAGTGEETQYF
.	few	TRBV30	TRBJ1-1	TGTGCCTGGAGTTCAGGGATACTGACTGAAGCTTTCTTT	CAWSSGILTEAFF
.	.	TRBV30	TRBJ1-1	TGTGCCTGGAGTATGGCACCCAACACTGAAGCTTTCTTT	CAWSMAPNTEAFF
.	.	TRBV18	TRBJ2-5	TGTGCCAGCTCACCTGGTAACCCCGGAGGGACCCAGTACTTC	CASSPGNPGGTQYF
TRBD1	.	TRBV6-5	TRBJ2-6	TGTGCCGCCAAAGACAGGGGCGGGGCCAACGTCCTGACTTTC	CAAKDRGGANVLTF
.	few	TRBV4-1	TRBJ1-2	TGCGCCAGCAGCCAAGGGCTGCAAGACTTAATCTATGGCTACACCTTC	CASSQGLQDLIYGYTF
.	few	TRBV6-5	TRBJ2-5	TGTGCCAGCAGTTACGATTCCGGGAGGACCCAGTACTTC	CASSYDSGRTQYF
.	.	TRBV7-8	TRBJ1-2	TGTGCCAGCAGCTTAGAACGGCCGATAGGGTATGGCTACACCTTC	CASSLERPIGYGYTF
.	.	TRBV10-2	TRBJ1-1	TGCGCCACTACCCCTGAGGGGTTCCCTGAAGCTTTCTTT	CATTPEGFPEAFF
TRBD2	few	TRBV7-3	TRBJ2-1	TGTGCCAGCAGCCCCGGACTAGCGTTCAATGAGCAGTTCTTC	CASSPGLAFNEQFF
TRBD1	few	TRBV29-1	TRBJ2-7	TGCAGCGTTACCAGACAGGGAGTCGACGAGCAGTACTTC	CSVTRQGVDEQYF
.	.	TRBV6-4	TRBJ1-4	TGTGCCAGCAGTGCGGGGCGGGCTGAAAAACTGTTTTTT	CASSAGRAEKLFF
.	.	TRBV9	TRBJ2-1	TGTGCCAGCAGCGGATCTCCGACTAGCTACAATGAGCAGTTCTTC	CASSGSPTSYNEQFF
TRBD1	.	TRBV5-1	TRBJ2-1	TGCGCCAGCAGCTTGACAGGGGGCTCCTACAATGAGCAGTTCTTC	CASSLTGGSYNEQFF
TRBD1	few	TRBV18	TRBJ1-2	TGTGCCAGCTCACCAGAGGACAGGGGTAATGGCTACACCTTC	CASSPEDRGNGYTF
TRBD1	.	TRBV5-1	TRBJ2-1	TGCGCCAGCAGCCTGGACAGGGTCGACCACTACAATGAGCAGTTCTTC	CASSLDRVDHYNEQFF